The 22 T cell receptor beta chains listed next were all sequenced from one sample in a study of a mutant IDH1 vaccine in newly diagnosed glioma (dated by TCRdb to about 2021). The antigens these receptors bind are not known. What this sample's time point label stands for: week 47, end of study. Each vaccine dose was 300 ug of a 20-mer mutant IDH1 peptide in Montanide, given subcutaneously with topical imiquimod. The protocol used for the library was the immunoSEQ multiplex PCR assay. The table comes from immuneACCESS by way of TCRdb, which keeps in-frame sequences with V and J called. Part of the clones is missing from these tables; in studies checked, under half for an unresolved V gene and the rest for unknown reasons. The sample table contains about 23,000 clones; only one count was recorded for less than 90% of them. The ten largest clones capture less than 3.5% of the sample. The sample was PBMCs, taken from a glioma patient whose treatment included an IDH1 peptide vaccine. These receptors all stem from a middle-aged man with glioma.

The chain employs TRBV29-1 and TRBJ1-4, with 10 bases identical to TRBD1. Germline V gives CDR1 SQVTM, CDR2 ANQGSEA. J was trimmed by 8 bases and V by 6 bases; bases with no gene match: 12. CDR3 size: 15 residues. CDR3 coding DNA: TGCAGCGTGGAGACAGGGGGCGCCGCGAGGGAAAAACTGTTTTTT. This codes for CSVETGGAAREKLFF.

On this clone: This likely comes from a read error, as the CDR3 has no conserved phenylalanine or tryptophan at its end. The V call is TRBV23-1, the J call TRBJ1-1; 8 positions agree with TRBD1. TRBV23-1 is an ORF; its function is uncertain. The length of the CDR3 is 12 residues. V lost 9 bases, J lost 3 bases, and 3 bases stayed unmatched. The CDR3 DNA reads as TGCGCCAGTACAGGGGGAGACACTGAAGCTTTCCTT. Protein sequence: CASTGGDTEAFL.

The chain employs TRBV9 and TRBJ2-2; D gene uncertain. CDR3 size: 13 residues. Germline V lookup: CDR1 SGDLS, CDR2 YYNGEE. V lost 0 bases to trimming and J lost 6 bases, with 6 bases between them. The CDR3 DNA reads TGTGCCAGCAGCGTAGGAGATCCCGGGGAGCTGTTTTTT. It specifies CASSVGDPGELFF. Using reference TRBV9 and TRBJ2-2 for the parts outside the CDR3, the full variable domain is DSGVTQTPKHLITATGQRVTLRCSPRSGDLSVYWYQQSLDQGLQFLIQYYNGEERAKGNILERFSAQQFPDLHSELNLSSLELGDSALYFCASSVGDPGELFFGEGSRLTVL.

The rearrangement links TRBV5-4 to TRBJ2-3; TRBD1 aligns across 10 bases. The CDR3 is made up of 16 amino acids. Germline trimming cut 4 bases from V and 4 bases from J; bases unmatched to any gene: 9. Germline V CDR1 and CDR2: SGHNT, YYREEE (reference sequence). The CDR3 DNA reads as TGTGCCAGCAGCCCATCGACAGGGGGCCTTTCAGATACGCAGTATTTT. Protein sequence: CASSPSTGGLSDTQYF.

The rearrangement uses TRBV6-5 and TRBJ2-7, with 7 bases lining up with TRBD2. This CDR3 is built from 15 residues. V trimming: 6 bases; J trimming: 3 bases; junction bases outside the gene matches: 11. Germline values: CDR1 MNHEY, CDR2 SVGAGI. CDR3 in amino acids: CASSSGLEAIYEQYF. CDR3 bases: TGTGCCAGCAGCTCCGGACTAGAAGCAATCTACGAGCAGTACTTC.

The chain links TRBV20-1 to TRBJ2-5; D not certain. The CDR3 has 11 residues. CDR1 is DFQATT and CDR2 is SNEGSKA in the germline V gene (reference sequence). Trimming removed 3 bases from V and 0 bases from J, with 2 bases in between. CDR3 sequence (DNA): TGCAGTGCTAGCAACCAAGAGACCCAGTACTTC. This codes for CSASNQETQYF.

The table lists this clone with a few counts. The chain uses TRBV2 and TRBJ1-5; possible D gene TRBD1, 5 bases. V was shortened by 4 bases and J by 9 bases, with 13 bases between the two germline ends. CDR1 is SNHLY and CDR2 is FYNNEI in the germline V gene. The CDR3 loop spans 13 amino acids. As DNA, the CDR3 is TGTGCCAGCAGTGTTGCAGGGTTATCGCCCCAGCATTTT. This sequence encodes CASSVAGLSPQHF.

This clone was seen a single time. The CDR3: CASSEFKTGYTGELFF. The CDR3, as DNA: TGTGCCAGCAGTGAATTTAAGACAGGGTACACCGGGGAGCTGTTTTTT. This chain connects TRBV6-1 to TRBJ2-2; 7 bases are a match to TRBD1. The CDR3 is 16 amino acids. Trimming took 2 bases from V and 3 from J; bases not matched to a gene: 6. CDR1 is MNHNS and CDR2 is SASEGT in the germline V gene.

This rearrangement joins TRBV2 to TRBJ2-5; D is unclear. The CDR3 totals 13 residues. The germline V and J ends were trimmed by 6 bases and 2 bases, with 10 bases remaining between them. Germline CDR1 and CDR2: SNHLY and FYNNEI. The CDR3, as DNA: TGTGCCAGCAGCCGCGACATTCAAGAGACCCAGTACTTC. Translation gives CASSRDIQETQYF.

The V call is TRBV19, the J call TRBJ1-4; 8 bases fit TRBD1. This CDR3 has 15 residues. Germline CDR1 and CDR2: LNHDA and SQIVND (reference sequence). Trimming at V came to 5 bases and at J to 8 bases, leaving 10 bases not matched to a gene. The chain's CDR3 is CASSQGAGAEEKLFF. DNA for the CDR3: TGTGCCAGTAGTCAGGGGGCGGGAGCGGAAGAAAAACTGTTTTTT.

This chain links TRBV7-2 with TRBJ2-1; maybe TRBD1 (6 bases). This CDR3 is 15 amino acids long. Deletions cut 5 bases from V and 5 bases from J, with 16 bases between. Per the germline V gene, CDR1 is SGHTA and CDR2 is FQGNSA. In DNA form, the CDR3 reads TGTGCCAGCAGCGCTACCCCCACAGGGAACAATGAGCAGTTCTTC. Its protein product is CASSATPTGNNEQFF.

The chain links TRBV15 to TRBJ1-4, with TRBD1 as a possible D gene (5 bases). CDR1 LNHNV and CDR2 YYDKDF come from the germline V gene (reference sequence). V gave up 3 bases and J gave up 2 bases, with 7 bases separating them. The CDR3 contains 14 residues. The DNA of the CDR3 is TGTGCCACCAGCAGGGGGGATACTAATGAAAAACTGTTTTTT. Translated: CATSRGDTNEKLFF.

The V call is TRBV5-1, the J call TRBJ1-4; a weak D match, TRBD1 (6 bases). In germline, CDR1 is SGHRS, CDR2 YFSETQ. With 4 bases removed from V and 6 bases from J, the gap between germline ends came to 13 bases. The CDR3 is 14 residues long. This CDR3 is CASSPWGGYEKLFF. The DNA for the CDR3 is TGCGCCAGCAGCCCTTGGGGGGGCTATGAAAAACTGTTTTTT.

The CDR3 nucleotides read TGTGCCAGCTCCCCGAGCGGGTTAGAAGATACGCAGTATTTT. Amino acids: CASSPSGLEDTQYF. This chain uses TRBV6-5 with TRBJ2-3; D may be TRBD2 (6 bases). Trimming removed 8 bases at V and 5 bases at J, with 17 bases between. The CDR3 spans 14 residues. Germline V gives CDR1 MNHEY, CDR2 SVGAGI.

The chain carries TRBV6-5 and TRBJ1-2; 8 positions agree with TRBD1. The ends lost 5 bases at V and 7 bases at J; junction bases unmatched: 9. The CDR3 spans 14 residues. CDR1 is MNHEY and CDR2 is SVGAGI in the germline V gene. The CDR3 protein is CASSRTGREVGYTF. CDR3 bases: TGTGCCAGCAGTCGGACAGGGAGGGAAGTTGGCTACACCTTC.

V is TRBV5-1 and J is TRBJ1-5; D unclear. Germline loops: CDR1 SGHRS, CDR2 YFSETQ. Trimming shortened V by 3 bases and J by 0 bases, and 16 bases separated the two germline ends. CDR3 length equals 17 residues. The CDR3 DNA follows: TGCGCCAGCAGCTCAAATCGGATTGGTGATAGCAATCAGCCCCAGCATTTT. It is translated as CASSSNRIGDSNQPQHF. Filled out from reference TRBV5-1 and TRBJ1-5, the complete variable domain reads KAGVTQTPRYLIKTRGQQVTLSCSPISGHRSVSWYQQTPGQGLQFLFEYFSETQRNKGNFPGRFSGRQFSNSRSEMNVSTLELGDSALYLCASSSNRIGDSNQPQHFGDGTRLSIL.

This clone was detected once. The V call is TRBV5-1, the J call TRBJ2-7; 9 nucleotides match TRBD2. The ends lost 0 bases at V and 5 bases at J; junction bases unmatched: 6. The germline V gene has CDR1 SGHRS and CDR2 YFSETQ. The CDR3 totals 15 residues. The CDR3 protein is CASSLGDSGRNEQYF. The CDR3 nucleotides read TGCGCCAGCAGCTTGGGGGATAGCGGGAGAAACGAGCAGTACTTC.

This chain uses TRBV7-9 with TRBJ1-4, with 7 bases identical to TRBD1. CDR1 and CDR2 (germline): SEHNR, FQNEAQ (reference sequence). There are 15 residues in the CDR3. The trim removed 4 bases at V and 5 bases at J, leaving 7 bases unmatched. The CDR3 region has the DNA TGTGCCAGCAGCTCGTCGACAGGGAGGAATGAAAAACTGTTTTTT. Protein product: CASSSSTGRNEKLFF.

This clone showed up just once. CDR3 nucleotides: TGTGCCACCAGCAGAGATCGGGGGGAAGAGACCCAGTACTTC. Protein: CATSRDRGEETQYF. This rearrangement joins TRBV15 to TRBJ2-5; 7 nucleotides agree with TRBD2. CDR3 length equals 14 residues. The ends lost 0 bases at V and 3 bases at J; junction bases unmatched: 1. Germline V lookup: CDR1 LNHNV, CDR2 YYDKDF (reference sequence).

The V and J genes are TRBV18 and TRBJ1-2, with 9 bases matching TRBD1. The V gene's germline CDR1 is KGHSH and CDR2 LQKENI. This CDR3 contains 16 residues. V lost 1 base, J lost 2 bases, and 5 bases stayed unmatched. The chain's CDR3 is CASSPLDRGSNYGYTF. CDR3 sequence (DNA): TGTGCCAGCTCACCACTGGACAGGGGAAGCAACTATGGCTACACCTTC.

V is TRBV11-3 and J is TRBJ2-1; 10 positions agree with TRBD1. V shed 4 bases, J shed 3 bases, and the junction held 3 bases outside the gene matches. CDR1 SGHNT and CDR2 YENEEA come from the germline V gene. CDR3 size: 15 residues. The CDR3 spells CASSSGQGFYNEQFF. CDR3 sequence (DNA): TGTGCCAGCAGCTCGGGACAGGGGTTCTACAATGAGCAGTTCTTC.

The V call is TRBV29-1, the J call TRBJ2-1; 13 bases agree with TRBD2. The CDR3 is 16 amino acids. V trimming: 1 base; J trimming: 7 bases; junction bases outside the gene matches: 7. Germline CDR1 SQVTM, CDR2 ANQGSEA. CDR3 sequence (DNA): TGCAGCGTTGAAGGGACTAGCGGGAGAATGGGAAATGAGCAGTTCTTC. Translated, it gives CSVEGTSGRMGNEQFF.